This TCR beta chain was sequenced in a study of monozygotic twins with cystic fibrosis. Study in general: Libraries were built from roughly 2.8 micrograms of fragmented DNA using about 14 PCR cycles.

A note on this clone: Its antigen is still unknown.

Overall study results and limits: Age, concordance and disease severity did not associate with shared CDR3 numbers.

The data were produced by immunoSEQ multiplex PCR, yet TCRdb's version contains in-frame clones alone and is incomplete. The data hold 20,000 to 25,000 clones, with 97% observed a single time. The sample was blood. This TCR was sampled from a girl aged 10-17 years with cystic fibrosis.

The CDR3: CASSLVLGSHYGYTF. Written as DNA, the CDR3 is TGTGCCAGCAGCTTAGTCCTGGGTTCCCACTATGGCTACACCTTC. V is TRBV7-7 and J is TRBJ1-2; no clear D gene. V lost 1 base, J lost 3 bases, and 12 bases lay in between. This CDR3 is 15 amino acids long. The germline CDR1 and CDR2 sequences are SSHAT and FNYEAQ (reference sequence).